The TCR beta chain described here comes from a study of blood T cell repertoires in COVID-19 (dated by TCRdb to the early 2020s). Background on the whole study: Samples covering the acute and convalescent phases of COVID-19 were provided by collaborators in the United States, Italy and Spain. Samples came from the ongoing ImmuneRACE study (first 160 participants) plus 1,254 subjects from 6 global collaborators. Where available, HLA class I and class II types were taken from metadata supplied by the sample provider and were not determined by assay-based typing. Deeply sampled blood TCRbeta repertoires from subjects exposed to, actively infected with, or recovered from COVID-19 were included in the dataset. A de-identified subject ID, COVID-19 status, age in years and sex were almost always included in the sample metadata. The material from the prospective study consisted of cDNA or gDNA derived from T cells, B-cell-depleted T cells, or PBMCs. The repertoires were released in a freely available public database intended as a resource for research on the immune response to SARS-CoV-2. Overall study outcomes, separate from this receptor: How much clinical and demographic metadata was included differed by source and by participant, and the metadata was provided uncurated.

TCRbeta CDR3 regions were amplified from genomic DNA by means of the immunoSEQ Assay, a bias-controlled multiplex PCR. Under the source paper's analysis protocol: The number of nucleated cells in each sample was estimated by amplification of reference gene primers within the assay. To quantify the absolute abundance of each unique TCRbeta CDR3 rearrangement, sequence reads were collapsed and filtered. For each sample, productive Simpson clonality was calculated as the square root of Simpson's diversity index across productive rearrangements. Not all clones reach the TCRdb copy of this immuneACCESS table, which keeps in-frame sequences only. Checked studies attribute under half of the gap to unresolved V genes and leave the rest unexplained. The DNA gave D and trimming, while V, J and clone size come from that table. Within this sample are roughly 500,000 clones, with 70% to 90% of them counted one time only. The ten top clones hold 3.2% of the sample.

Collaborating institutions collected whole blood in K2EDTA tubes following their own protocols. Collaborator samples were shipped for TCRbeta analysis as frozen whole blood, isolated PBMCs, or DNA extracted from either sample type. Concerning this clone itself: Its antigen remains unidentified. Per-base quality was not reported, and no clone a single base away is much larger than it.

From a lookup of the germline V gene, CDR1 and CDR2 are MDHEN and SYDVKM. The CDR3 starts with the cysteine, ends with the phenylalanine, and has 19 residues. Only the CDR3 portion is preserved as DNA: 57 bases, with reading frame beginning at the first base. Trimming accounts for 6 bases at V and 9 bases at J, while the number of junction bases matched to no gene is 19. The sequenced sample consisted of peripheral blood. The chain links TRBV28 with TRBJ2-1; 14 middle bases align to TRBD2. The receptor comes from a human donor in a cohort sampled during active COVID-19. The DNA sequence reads TGTGCCAGCAGCGCACACCTCCCGGGACTAGCGGGAGTGTTCCCTGAGCAGTTCTTC. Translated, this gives CASSAHLPGLAGVFPEQFF.